A single T cell receptor (beta chain) is shown here with its context. Its antigen is still unknown. Germline CDR1 and CDR2: LNHDA and SQIVND (reference sequence). The CDR3 runs to 16 residues. Trimming at V came to 4 bases and at J to 9 bases, leaving 9 bases not matched to a gene. The data belong to a study of T cell responses to AZD1222 COVID-19 vaccine. Points from the study as a whole: CD4 TCRs covered the whole spike, strongest at regions 160-218 and 743-854. Per reports, nearly half of all spike-specific TCRs target regions that are unmutated in variants. A mostly white British donor set with more females was recruited, and clonal diversity was possibly underestimated.

TCRdb's copy holds only in-frame clones and misses some; the assay was immunoSEQ multiplex PCR. Found here are 100,000 to 130,000 clones, approximately 90% of them singletons; the top ten hold 6.2%. Investigators merged groups given second doses at roughly 4 or roughly 12 weeks. The material was peripheral blood, obtained 28 days after the second AZD1222 dose. This TCR was recovered from an adult who received the AZD1222 COVID-19 vaccine. This chain joins TRBV19 and TRBJ1-6; 10 bases match TRBD1. The CDR3 spells CASSTTPGQGISPLHF. The CDR3, as DNA: TGTGCCAGTAGTACCACTCCGGGACAGGGGATTTCACCCCTCCACTTT. The entire variable domain, with the rest obtained from reference TRBV19 and TRBJ1-6, is as follows: DGGITQSPKYLFRKEGQNVTLSCEQNLNHDAMYWYRQDPGQGLRLIYYSQIVNDFQKGDIAEGYSVSREKKESFPLTVTSAQKNPTAFYLCASSTTPGQGISPLHFGNGTRLTVT.